What follows is one TCR beta chain and its context. The sample belongs to a study of blood T cell repertoires in COVID-19. About the research overall: Sites across the United States, Italy and Spain contributed samples from acute and convalescent COVID-19. T cells, B-cell-depleted T cells, or PBMCs supplied cDNA or gDNA.

After removal of 0 bases from V and 13 bases from J, the junction contained 3 bases not matched to a gene. This CDR3 is built from 12 residues. Germline V CDR1 and CDR2: SGHRS, YFSETQ. Study processing details: It was from reference gene primer amplification that nucleated cell counts were estimated. Produced via immunoSEQ multiplex PCR; TCRdb's table is partial and in-frame only. V, J and clone size derive from that table, while D and trimming were established from the DNA sequence. Of 250,000 to 350,000 clones detected, around 85% appear once; the ten largest clones hold 2.5%. Material for sequencing was PBMCs or T cells enriched from blood (not recorded which). The V call is TRBV5-1, the J call TRBJ1-4; TRBD1 matches at 7 bases. The clonotype originates from a woman in her fifties or sixties who had recovered from COVID-19. For the CDR3, the DNA is TGCGCCAGCAGCTTGGAGGCAGGGGGACTGTTTTTT. Amino acids: CASSLEAGGLFF.